Listed below are T cell receptor beta chains from one sample, sequenced in a study of blood T cell repertoires in COVID-19. Clones were read by immunoSEQ multiplex PCR, and TCRdb kept only the in-frame ones, dropping some. The repertoire includes about 20,000 clones, under 90% of them detected once, and about 4% sits in the top ten. The source material was peripheral blood. These receptors originate from a man aged 45 to 65 with active COVID-19. Each CDR3 is given with its conserved first and last residue. Fields, in order: clone size, J gene, V gene, CDR3 protein. Only some rows state a clone size, as once, few, many or a class for expanded clones.

clone_size: .; j_call: TRBJ2-7; v_call: TRBV30; cdr3_aa: CAWTGTGVYEQYF
clone_size: .; j_call: TRBJ1-2; v_call: TRBV9; cdr3_aa: CASSRTGGNGYTF
clone_size: .; j_call: TRBJ1-1; v_call: TRBV7-9; cdr3_aa: CASRDKQGARWTEAFF
clone_size: .; j_call: TRBJ1-5; v_call: TRBV30; cdr3_aa: CAWSGQGIRQPQHF
clone_size: .; j_call: TRBJ1-2; v_call: TRBV29-1; cdr3_aa: CSVLDYRASYGYTF
clone_size: .; j_call: TRBJ1-2; v_call: TRBV5-1; cdr3_aa: CASSPEGSNYGYTF
clone_size: .; j_call: TRBJ2-7; v_call: TRBV6-6; cdr3_aa: CASSPNPAGQGIAYEQYF
clone_size: few; j_call: TRBJ2-1; v_call: TRBV12-5; cdr3_aa: CASGLVRIAIRDEQFF
clone_size: .; j_call: TRBJ2-7; v_call: TRBV6-4; cdr3_aa: CARSPGTSYEQYF
clone_size: .; j_call: TRBJ2-1; v_call: TRBV4-1; cdr3_aa: CASRSRVGANHNEQFF
clone_size: .; j_call: TRBJ2-7; v_call: TRBV5-1; cdr3_aa: CASSHTAGQGDHEQYF
clone_size: .; j_call: TRBJ2-2; v_call: TRBV18; cdr3_aa: CASSPLKKTGELFF
clone_size: .; j_call: TRBJ2-7; v_call: TRBV13; cdr3_aa: CASSSNRRVYEQYF
clone_size: .; j_call: TRBJ1-1; v_call: TRBV5-6; cdr3_aa: CASSLAGQALVEAFF
clone_size: .; j_call: TRBJ2-7; v_call: TRBV19; cdr3_aa: CASSIGVHEQYF
clone_size: .; j_call: TRBJ2-5; v_call: TRBV7-2; cdr3_aa: CASSLAGSQLQETQYF
clone_size: .; j_call: TRBJ2-5; v_call: TRBV9; cdr3_aa: CASSEGRTGRIQETQYF
clone_size: .; j_call: TRBJ1-2; v_call: TRBV5-5; cdr3_aa: CASSLIPGQTRHRFYGYTF